This T cell receptor (beta chain) was documented in a study of cytomegalovirus exposure and HLA in healthy donors. Overall study: Samples from HLA-typed donors yielded about 85 million unique TCRs in an early data release.

Primers included in the PCR were 60 Vbeta and 13 Jbeta primers. The method was immunoSEQ multiplex PCR; TCRdb's version includes in-frame clones alone and lacks a portion of them. This sample yields 100,000 or so clones, of which around 75% are seen a single time; approximately 4.3% belongs to the top ten. A remark on this clone: The germline gene is not matched at one end of the junction; a read error may be the cause.

In germline, CDR1 is SGHTA, CDR2 FQGNSA. CDR3 size: 14 residues. The sequenced sample consisted of PBMCs. The receptor was derived from a woman aged 18-35 years in good health and CMV-seropositive. The chain combines TRBV7-2 with TRBJ2-3, with a tentative D call TRBD2 (6 bases). CDR3 nucleotide sequence: TGTGCCAGCAGCCTAGCGAGAGAAGCAGATACGCAGTATTTT. Translation gives CASSLAREADTQYF.